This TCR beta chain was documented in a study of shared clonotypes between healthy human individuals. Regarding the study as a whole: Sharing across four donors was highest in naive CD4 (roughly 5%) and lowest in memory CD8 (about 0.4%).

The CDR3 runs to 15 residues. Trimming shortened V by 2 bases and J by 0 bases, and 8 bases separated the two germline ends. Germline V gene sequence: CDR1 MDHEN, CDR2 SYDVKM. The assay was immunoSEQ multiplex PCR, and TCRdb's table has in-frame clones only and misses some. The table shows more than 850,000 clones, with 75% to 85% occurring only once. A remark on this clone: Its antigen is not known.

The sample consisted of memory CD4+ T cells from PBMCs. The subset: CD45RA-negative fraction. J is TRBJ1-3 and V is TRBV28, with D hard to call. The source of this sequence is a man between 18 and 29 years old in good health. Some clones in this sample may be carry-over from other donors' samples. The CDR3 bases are TGTGCCAGCAGTTTACTGGTAACCTCTGGAAACACCATATATTTT. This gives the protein CASSLLVTSGNTIYF. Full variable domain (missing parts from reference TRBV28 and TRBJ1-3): DVKVTQSSRYLVKRTGEKVFLECVQDMDHENMFWYRQDPGLGLRLIYFSYDVKMKEKGDIPEGYSVSREKKERFSLILESASTNQTSMYLCASSLLVTSGNTIYFGEGSWLTVV.